This T cell receptor (beta chain) was found in a study of cytomegalovirus exposure and HLA in healthy donors. About the research overall: Some 180 million T cells yielded some 120 million unique TCR beta sequences in earlier analysis. Some 91 million unique TCRs from HLA-typed donors were held in an early release of data. Study-level results: Compared with the roughly 700-donor mean, an Asian-associated ancestry cluster reportedly had fewer N-insertions, according to a later analysis.

The primer mix had 60 Vbeta and 13 Jbeta primers. Generated by immunoSEQ multiplex PCR, the TCRdb table keeps only in-frame clones and is missing some. The sample contains around 160,000 clones, more than 65% of which appear only once. The study sampled nominally healthy donors, though unrecorded immune exposures were likely. On this clone: What it binds is unknown.

Material: PBMCs. This receptor was identified in a middle-aged woman in good health and CMV-seropositive.

The CDR3 DNA reads TGTGCCAGCGGTCGTACAGGGTCTGGGGCCAACGTCCTGACTTTC. It translates to CASGRTGSGANVLTF. This chain joins TRBV7-3 and TRBJ2-6; possibly TRBD1 for D (6 bases). In germline, CDR1 is SGHTA, CDR2 FQGTGA. With 8 bases removed from V and 1 base from J, the gap between germline ends came to 12 bases. The CDR3 is 15 amino acids.